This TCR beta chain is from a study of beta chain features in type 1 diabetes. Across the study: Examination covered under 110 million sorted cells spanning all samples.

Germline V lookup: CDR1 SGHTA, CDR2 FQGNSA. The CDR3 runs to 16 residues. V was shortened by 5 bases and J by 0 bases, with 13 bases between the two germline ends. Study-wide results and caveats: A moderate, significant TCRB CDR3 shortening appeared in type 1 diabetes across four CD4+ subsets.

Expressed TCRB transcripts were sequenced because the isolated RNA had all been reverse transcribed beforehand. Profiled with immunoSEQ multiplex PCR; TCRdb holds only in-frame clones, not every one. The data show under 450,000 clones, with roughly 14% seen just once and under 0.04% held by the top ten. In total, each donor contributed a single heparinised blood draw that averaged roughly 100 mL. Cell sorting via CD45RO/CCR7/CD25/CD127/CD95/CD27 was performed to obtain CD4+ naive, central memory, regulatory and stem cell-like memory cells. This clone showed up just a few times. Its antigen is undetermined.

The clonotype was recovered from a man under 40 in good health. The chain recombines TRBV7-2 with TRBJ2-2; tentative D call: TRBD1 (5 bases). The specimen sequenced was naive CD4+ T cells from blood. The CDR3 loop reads CASSLHRSTNTGELFF. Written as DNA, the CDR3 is TGTGCCAGCAGCCTACACAGGTCCACGAACACCGGGGAGCTGTTTTTT.